This entry lists 27 T cell receptor beta chains sequenced from one sample in a study of cytomegalovirus exposure and HLA in healthy donors. The PCR used 60 Vbeta and 13 Jbeta primers. Libraries were prepared by immunoSEQ multiplex PCR; TCRdb keeps only in-frame clonotypes and omits some of them. This sample yields roughly 100,000 clones, of which about three quarters are seen a single time; roughly 5% belongs to the top ten. Sequencing input: PBMCs. The source of these receptors is a female donor in good health and CMV-seropositive.

J is TRBJ1-1 and V is TRBV6-5; D is unclear. CDR3 length: 11 residues. The germline V gene encodes CDR1 MNHEY and CDR2 SVGAGI. Trimming removed 7 bases at V and 1 base at J, with 4 bases between. The chain's CDR3 is CASTQNTEAFF. The DNA for the CDR3 is TGTGCCAGCACACAGAACACTGAAGCTTTCTTT.

This clone was counted a few times. The V and J genes are TRBV7-9 and TRBJ2-7; 11 bases align to TRBD1. Germline CDR1 reads SEHNR; CDR2 reads FQNEAQ (reference sequence). CDR3 length: 14 amino acids. The V gene end was trimmed by 1 base and the J gene end by 7 bases; junction bases not matched to a gene: 3. The CDR3, as DNA: TGTGCCAGCAGCTTAGTGGACAGGGGGCAGGAGCAGTACTTC. Amino acids: CASSLVDRGQEQYF.

This clone was recorded once. The chain carries TRBV5-6 and TRBJ1-4; TRBD1 aligns across 11 bases. This CDR3 contains 14 residues. V lost 4 bases and J lost 7; bases outside the gene matches: 3. CDR1 SGHDT and CDR2 YYEEEE come from the germline V gene. In DNA, the CDR3 is TGTGCCAGCAGCCCGGGACAGGGGGGTGAAAAACTGTTTTTT. It translates to CASSPGQGGEKLFF.

The chain has TRBV30 and TRBJ2-1, with 9 nucleotides matching TRBD2. Germline lookup yields CDR1 GTSNPN and CDR2 SVGIG (reference sequence). V dropped 0 bases and J dropped 7; count of bases not matched to a gene: 7. The length of the CDR3 is 15 residues. The CDR3 loop reads CAWSVRAGGQNEQFF. The DNA of the CDR3 is TGTGCCTGGAGTGTAAGGGCGGGGGGGCAGAATGAGCAGTTCTTC.

V usage is TRBV5-1 and J usage is TRBJ2-2; possible D gene TRBD1, 6 bases. The CDR3 consists of 15 residues. The V end lost 1 base, the J end lost 4 bases, and 11 bases lay between the germline ends. Germline CDR1 and CDR2: SGHRS and YFSETQ. CDR3: CASSLTVGGTGELFF. The CDR3 nucleotides are TGCGCCAGCAGCTTGACAGTAGGGGGCACCGGGGAGCTGTTTTTT.

This clone was seen only a few times. The chain carries TRBV15 and TRBJ2-3; D uncertain. V was cut by 2 bases and J by 0 bases, with 9 bases left in between. Germline CDR1 is LNHNV and CDR2 is YYDKDF (reference sequence). CDR3 length: 15 amino acids. CDR3 loop: CATSRSGDSTDTQYF. Written as DNA, the CDR3 is TGTGCCACCAGCAGATCCGGAGATAGCACAGATACGCAGTATTTT.

The V call is TRBV30, the J call TRBJ2-1; D is possibly TRBD1 (5 bases). The CDR3 runs to 20 residues. The V gene's germline CDR1 is GTSNPN and CDR2 SVGIG (reference sequence). The V gene lost 4 bases and the J gene lost 0 bases, with 28 bases spanning the gap. The CDR3 sequence: CAWTFSRPGSTGFSYNEQFF. DNA for the CDR3: TGTGCCTGGACCTTTAGTCGGCCAGGGTCAACGGGCTTCTCCTACAATGAGCAGTTCTTC.

Points on this clone: A junction boundary mismatches the germline segment, possibly from a read error. V usage is TRBV28 and J usage is TRBJ2-1; D is possibly TRBD1 (6 bases). Germline lookup yields CDR1 MDHEN and CDR2 SYDVKM. The length of the CDR3 is 13 residues. The DNA of the CDR3 is TGTGCCAGCAGATTATCAAGGGGGAATGAGCAGTTCTTC. This encodes CASRLSRGNEQFF.

This CDR3 reads CASSDPGTANYGYTF. The CDR3 bases are TGCGCCAGCAGCGATCCCGGGACAGCGAACTATGGCTACACCTTC. The genes are TRBV4-3 and TRBJ1-2; 7 bases fit TRBD1. V trimming: 5 bases; J trimming: 2 bases; junction bases outside the gene matches: 8. The CDR3 runs to 15 residues. The germline V gene has CDR1 LGHNA and CDR2 YSLEER.

As DNA, the CDR3 is TGCGCCAGCAGCCCGACAGCTGGGATCTCCTACAATGAGCAGTTCTTC. Translating it yields CASSPTAGISYNEQFF. The V gene is TRBV4-1, the J gene TRBJ2-1, with D tentatively TRBD1 (5 bases). The ends were cut back, 4 bases at V and 0 bases at J, with 13 bases in the middle. Germline values: CDR1 MGHRA, CDR2 YSYEKL. The CDR3 is made up of 16 amino acids.

This clone was seen just once. The rearrangement joins TRBV30 to TRBJ1-6; 7 bases are a match to TRBD1. CDR3 length equals 17 residues. The germline V gene has CDR1 GTSNPN and CDR2 SVGIG (reference sequence). J gave up 4 bases and V 1 base, and 10 bases lay outside the gene matches. This CDR3 is CAWSAGAGGSYNSPLHF. Written as DNA, the CDR3 is TGTGCCTGGAGTGCGGGGGCAGGGGGGAGTTATAATTCACCCCTCCACTTT.

The chain employs TRBV5-1 and TRBJ2-1, with 10 bases that match TRBD1. The germline V gene encodes CDR1 SGHRS and CDR2 YFSETQ. V lost 4 bases and J lost 2; bases outside the gene matches: 6. This CDR3 is built from 16 residues. CDR3 in amino acids: CASSIPGQGTYNEQFF. The CDR3, as DNA: TGCGCCAGCAGCATCCCGGGACAGGGGACCTACAATGAGCAGTTCTTC.

This clone was seen only once. V is TRBV9 and J is TRBJ2-5; 11 positions agree with TRBD2. V was pared by 4 bases and J by 2 bases, with 7 bases of the junction left unmatched. Germline lookup yields CDR1 SGDLS and CDR2 YYNGEE. The CDR3 sequence is 16 residues long. CDR3 sequence reads: CASSPSPSGGQETQYF. DNA for the CDR3: TGTGCCAGCAGCCCAAGCCCTAGCGGGGGGCAAGAGACCCAGTACTTC.

This chain links TRBV5-4 with TRBJ2-2, with 11 bases identical to TRBD2. Germline loops: CDR1 SGHNT, CDR2 YYREEE (reference sequence). There are 16 residues in the CDR3. V trimming: 2 bases; J trimming: 4 bases; junction bases outside the gene matches: 4. CDR3 in amino acids: CASSFGTSGITGELFF. As DNA, the CDR3 is TGTGCCAGCAGCTTTGGGACTAGCGGAATCACCGGGGAGCTGTTTTTT.

CDR3: CASSVGAANSGNTIYF. In DNA form, the CDR3 reads TGTGCCAGCAGCGTAGGGGCAGCCAACTCTGGAAACACCATATATTTT. The chain has TRBV9 and TRBJ1-3; D uncertain. The CDR3 is 16 residues long. Germline V gives CDR1 SGDLS, CDR2 YYNGEE. Trimming took off 0 bases at V and 0 bases at J, with 10 bases between the two ends.

This clone counts as medium-sized. CDR3 amino acids: CASSASRGNGELFF. Here the CDR3 DNA reads TGTGCCAGCAGTGCTTCCAGGGGAAACGGGGAGCTGTTTTTT. The chain carries TRBV2 and TRBJ2-2, with D possibly TRBD1 on 6 matching bases. The CDR3 contains 14 residues. V lost 4 bases to trimming and J lost 7 bases, with 13 bases between them. Per the germline V gene, CDR1 is SNHLY and CDR2 is FYNNEI.

This chain joins TRBV5-1 and TRBJ2-5; D unresolved. Germline V gene data show CDR1 as SGHRS and CDR2 as YFSETQ. The CDR3 is 14 residues long. Trimming removed 4 bases at V and 4 bases at J, with 14 bases between. The CDR3 sequence: CASSLGAAGETQYF. In DNA form, the CDR3 reads TGCGCCAGCAGCCTGGGCGCCGCAGGAGAGACCCAGTACTTC.

V usage is TRBV30 and J usage is TRBJ1-3, with D possibly matching TRBD1 (5 bases). Germline lookup yields CDR1 GTSNPN and CDR2 SVGIG (reference sequence). The CDR3 covers 12 residues. Trimming removed 2 bases from V and 4 bases from J, with 6 bases in between. The CDR3 DNA reads TGTGCCTGGAGTCGGACAGGAAACACCATATATTTT. Translated, it gives CAWSRTGNTIYF.

This clone was counted a few times. The rearrangement links TRBV5-5 to TRBJ1-2; D is possibly TRBD1 (5 bases). The V gene lost 2 bases and the J gene lost 6 bases, with 17 bases spanning the gap. Germline V lookup: CDR1 SGHKS, CDR2 YYEKEE (reference sequence). The CDR3 loop spans 15 amino acids. CDR3 in amino acids: CASSFGPAGGDGYTF. The DNA of the CDR3 is TGTGCCAGCAGCTTTGGTCCGGCGGGAGGGGATGGCTACACCTTC.

About this clone itself: Mismatch with germline at one junction end may stem from a read error. Here the CDR3 reads CASSLTPGLAGDDIGF. The CDR3 nucleotides read TGTGCCAGCAGCTTAACACCGGGACTAGCGGGCGATGATATCGGATTC. The genes are TRBV7-9 and TRBJ2-7; 12 positions agree with TRBD2. The germline V gene encodes CDR1 SEHNR and CDR2 FQNEAQ (reference sequence). The CDR3 loop spans 16 amino acids.

The rearrangement joins TRBV6-5 to TRBJ2-6; D is unresolved. Germline CDR1 and CDR2: MNHEY and SVGAGI. V was clipped by 1 base and J by 0 bases, with 4 bases between them. The CDR3 runs 15 residues. CDR3 DNA sequence: TGTGCCAGCAGTTACTTGAGCTCTGGGGCCAACGTCCTGACTTTC. It codes for CASSYLSSGANVLTF.

V usage is TRBV10-3 and J usage is TRBJ1-1, with D unclear. Trimming left V 6 bases short and J 2 bases short, with 10 bases between. CDR1 is ENHRY, CDR2 SYGVKD, per germline. The CDR3 is made up of 13 amino acids. The CDR3 is CAISLDFNTEAFF. CDR3 nucleotides: TGTGCCATCAGCTTGGACTTTAACACTGAAGCTTTCTTT.

The rearrangement links TRBV5-5 to TRBJ2-7; D is perhaps TRBD2 (5 bases). Germline V gene lookup returns CDR1 SGHKS and CDR2 YYEKEE (reference sequence). The CDR3 spans 14 residues. V dropped 2 bases and J dropped 3 bases, with 12 bases sitting between them. CDR3 region: CASSLGNAGYEQYF. CDR3 nucleotides: TGTGCCAGCAGCTTAGGAAATGCGGGCTACGAGCAGTACTTC.

This clone was counted once. The rearrangement joins TRBV5-4 to TRBJ2-5, with TRBD1 matching over 9 bases. The V segment lost 4 bases and the J segment 4 bases; nucleotides outside the gene matches: 8. This CDR3 is built from 15 residues. Germline V gene lookup returns CDR1 SGHNT and CDR2 YYREEE (reference sequence). This CDR3 reads CASSTGQGLVETQYF. In DNA form, the CDR3 reads TGTGCCAGCAGCACTGGACAGGGGTTGGTAGAGACCCAGTACTTC.

The chain joins TRBV4-2 to TRBJ1-5; weak D call: TRBD1 (5 bases). Germline V gene sequence: CDR1 LGHNA, CDR2 YNFKEQ. CDR3 length: 17 residues. V lost 0 bases and J 0 bases, leaving 12 bases between the germline ends. CDR3 loop: CASSQDYRFHSNQPQHF. The CDR3 DNA sequence: TGTGCCAGCAGCCAAGACTACAGGTTCCATAGCAATCAGCCCCAGCATTTT.

The chain recombines TRBV28 with TRBJ2-1, with TRBD2 identical over 10 bases. J was trimmed by 0 bases and V by 10 bases; bases with no gene match: 12. The CDR3 runs to 17 residues. Germline assignment: CDR1 MDHEN and CDR2 SYDVKM. The CDR3 DNA is TGTGCCACCCAAGGGAGGACTAGCGGACACTCCTACAATGAGCAGTTCTTC. It codes for CATQGRTSGHSYNEQFF.

This clone occurred a few times. The chain combines TRBV4-3 with TRBJ1-1; D possibly corresponds to TRBD1 (6 bases). V was pared by 4 bases and J by 0 bases, with 12 bases between. This CDR3 is 15 amino acids long. CDR1 is LGHNA and CDR2 is YSLEER in the germline V gene. The DNA for the CDR3 is TGCGCCAGCAGCCTAGACAGGCTTTTGAACACTGAAGCTTTCTTT. As protein: CASSLDRLLNTEAFF.